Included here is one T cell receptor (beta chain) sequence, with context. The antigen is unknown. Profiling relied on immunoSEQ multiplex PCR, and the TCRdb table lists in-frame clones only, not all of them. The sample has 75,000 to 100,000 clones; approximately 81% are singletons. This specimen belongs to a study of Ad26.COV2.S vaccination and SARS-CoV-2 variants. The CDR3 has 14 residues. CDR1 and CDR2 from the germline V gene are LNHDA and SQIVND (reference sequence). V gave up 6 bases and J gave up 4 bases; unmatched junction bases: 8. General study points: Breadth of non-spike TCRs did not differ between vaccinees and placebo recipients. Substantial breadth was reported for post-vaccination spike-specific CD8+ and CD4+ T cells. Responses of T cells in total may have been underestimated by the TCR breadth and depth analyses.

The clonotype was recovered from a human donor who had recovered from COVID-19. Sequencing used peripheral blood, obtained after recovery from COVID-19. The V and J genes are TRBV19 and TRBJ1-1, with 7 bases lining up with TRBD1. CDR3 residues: CASRNRGVRTEAFF. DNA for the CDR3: TGTGCCAGTAGAAACAGGGGTGTGCGCACTGAAGCTTTCTTT.